One T cell receptor beta chain is described in this entry. The target antigen is unknown. Data came from immunoSEQ multiplex PCR; TCRdb stores just in-frame clones and leaves some out. This sample has about 100,000 clones, with more than 80% found just once. Looked up from germline, CDR1 is GTSNPN and CDR2 is SVGIG (reference sequence). CDR3 length: 12 residues. Deletions cut 0 bases from V and 8 bases from J, with 8 bases between. This entry comes from a study of T cell responses to AZD1222 COVID-19 vaccine. General study results and limits: Among the donors, most were white British and more were female, and clonal diversity was possibly underestimated. Once two AZD1222 doses were given, Spike-specific TCR breadth and depth went up.

Material: peripheral blood, obtained 28 days after the second AZD1222 dose. This sequence joins TRBV30 and TRBJ2-1; D gene unclear. The TCR comes from an adult who received the AZD1222 COVID-19 vaccine. The CDR3: CAWSVPNHEQFF. The CDR3 DNA is TGTGCCTGGAGTGTACCAAACCATGAGCAGTTCTTC.